The rows below give T cell receptor beta chains drawn from one sample of a study of blood T cell repertoires in COVID-19. Clones were sequenced by immunoSEQ multiplex PCR, and TCRdb holds only the in-frame ones, with some missing. The top ten clones hold about 6% of a sample with a few hundred thousand clones, around 85% of them seen once. The sample taken for sequencing was PBMCs or T cells enriched from blood (not recorded which). These receptors came from a woman in her thirties or forties who had recovered from COVID-19. CDR3s include the opening cysteine and the closing phenylalanine or tryptophan. D genes are given only for firm matches. Clone size appears in some rows only: once, few, many, or a class for an expanded clone.

J gene: TRBJ2-5
V gene: TRBV29-1
clone size: once
D gene: -
CDR3 DNA: TGCAGCGTCGACGACAGGCAGACCCAAGAGACCCAGTACTTC
CDR3 protein: CSVDDRQTQETQYF

J gene: TRBJ2-2
V gene: TRBV28
clone size: -
D gene: TRBD2
CDR3 DNA: TGTGCCAGCAGTTTACTATCTAGCGGCGGGGAGCTGTTTTTT
CDR3 protein: CASSLLSSGGELFF

J gene: TRBJ1-6
V gene: TRBV28
clone size: -
D gene: -
CDR3 DNA: TGTGCCAGCAGTTTGGAGGGTCTCGGTTCACCCCTCCACTTT
CDR3 protein: CASSLEGLGSPLHF

J gene: TRBJ2-2
V gene: TRBV10-2
clone size: -
D gene: TRBD2
CDR3 DNA: TGCGCCAGCAGTGAGGGGACTAGCGGGACGGTTGCGCCCGGGGAGCTGTTTTTT
CDR3 protein: CASSEGTSGTVAPGELFF

J gene: TRBJ2-7
V gene: TRBV19
clone size: -
D gene: TRBD1
CDR3 DNA: TGTGCCAGTAGTTCCCCCGGGACAGGGTCCTACGAGCAGTACTTC
CDR3 protein: CASSSPGTGSYEQYF

J gene: TRBJ1-6
V gene: TRBV3-1/TRBV3-2
clone size: -
D gene: -
CDR3 DNA: TGTGCCAGCAGCCAAGGTAGCAGAAATTCACCCCTCCACTTT
CDR3 protein: CASSQGSRNSPLHF

J gene: TRBJ2-1
V gene: TRBV9
clone size: few
D gene: -
CDR3 DNA: TGTGCCAGCAGCGTAGCCAGGATCAACAATGAGCAGTTCTTC
CDR3 protein: CASSVARINNEQFF

J gene: TRBJ2-1
V gene: TRBV3-1/TRBV3-2
clone size: -
D gene: TRBD2
CDR3 DNA: TGTGCCAGCAACCGAAAACTAGCGGGAGGAGCTCGGAATGAGCAGTTCTTC
CDR3 protein: CASNRKLAGGARNEQFF

J gene: TRBJ2-3
V gene: TRBV6-4
clone size: -
D gene: -
CDR3 DNA: TGTGCCAGCAGTCCGGGACTTCGATCCACAGATACGCAGTATTTT
CDR3 protein: CASSPGLRSTDTQYF

J gene: TRBJ2-3
V gene: TRBV6-5
clone size: -
D gene: TRBD2
CDR3 DNA: TGTGCCAGCAGTTCTCTCGGGCGGGAGGCCCACCATACGCAGTATTTT
CDR3 protein: CASSSLGREAHHTQYF

J gene: TRBJ2-3
V gene: TRBV20-1
clone size: -
D gene: TRBD2
CDR3 DNA: TGCAGTGCTAGTATTAGCGGGCATAGCACAGATACGCAGTATTTT
CDR3 protein: CSASISGHSTDTQYF

J gene: TRBJ2-1
V gene: TRBV2
clone size: -
D gene: -
CDR3 DNA: TGTGCCAGCAGCCTATCAGGGGCCAATGAGCAGTTCTTC
CDR3 protein: CASSLSGANEQFF

J gene: TRBJ2-3
V gene: TRBV28
clone size: -
D gene: -
CDR3 DNA: TGTGCCAGCAGTTCCGGGTTCACCCCAGATACGCAGTATTTT
CDR3 protein: CASSSGFTPDTQYF

J gene: TRBJ1-5
V gene: TRBV24-1
clone size: -
D gene: TRBD1
CDR3 DNA: TGTGCCAATCGGACAGGGATTAGCAATCAGCCCCAGCATTTT
CDR3 protein: CANRTGISNQPQHF

J gene: TRBJ2-7
V gene: TRBV11-2
clone size: -
D gene: TRBD2
CDR3 DNA: TGTGCCAGCAGCCCACTTTCGGGACTAGGGTGGATCCACGAGCAGTACTTC
CDR3 protein: CASSPLSGLGWIHEQYF

J gene: TRBJ2-5
V gene: TRBV11-2
clone size: -
D gene: -
CDR3 DNA: TGTGCCAGCAGCTCGCAAGAGACCCAGTACTTC
CDR3 protein: CASSSQETQYF

J gene: TRBJ2-5
V gene: TRBV2
clone size: -
D gene: -
CDR3 DNA: TGTGCCAGCATGAGACGACAGGCGGGAGAGACCCAGTACTTC
CDR3 protein: CASMRRQAGETQYF

J gene: TRBJ2-7
V gene: TRBV23-1
clone size: -
D gene: -
CDR3 DNA: TGCGCCAGCAGTCAATTCCCCCGCAGCCTAGCGCAATCAATGGACTACGAGCAGTACTTC
CDR3 protein: CASSQFPRSLAQSMDYEQYF

J gene: TRBJ2-4
V gene: TRBV27
clone size: -
D gene: -
CDR3 DNA: TGTGCCAGCACCTCAGGGGCAGAAAACATTCAGTACTTC
CDR3 protein: CASTSGAENIQYF

J gene: TRBJ1-3
V gene: TRBV5-8
clone size: -
D gene: -
CDR3 DNA: TGTGCCAGCAGCTTGGAGGGGCACTCTGGAAACACCATATATTTT
CDR3 protein: CASSLEGHSGNTIYF

J gene: TRBJ2-1
V gene: TRBV4-3
clone size: -
D gene: -
CDR3 DNA: TGCGCCAGCAGCCAAGATAGCCTAGTACCCTACAATGAGCAGTTCTTC
CDR3 protein: CASSQDSLVPYNEQFF

J gene: TRBJ1-1
V gene: TRBV28
clone size: -
D gene: -
CDR3 DNA: TGTGCCAGCAGTTCCCCGGGGGGGGTGAACACTGAAGCTTTCTTT
CDR3 protein: CASSSPGGVNTEAFF

J gene: TRBJ2-1
V gene: TRBV29-1
clone size: -
D gene: -
CDR3 DNA: TGCACCCTGAGTCGGGACACAGCTAACGGTGAGCAGTTCTTC
CDR3 protein: CTLSRDTANGEQFF

J gene: TRBJ2-3
V gene: TRBV6-1
clone size: few
D gene: TRBD2
CDR3 DNA: TGTGCCAGCAGTGAGGCGGGAGGGAGGGATACGCAGTATTTT
CDR3 protein: CASSEAGGRDTQYF

J gene: TRBJ2-5
V gene: TRBV11-2
clone size: -
D gene: TRBD1
CDR3 DNA: TGTGCCAGCACCCGGGACAGGGCACGAGAGACCCAGTACTTC
CDR3 protein: CASTRDRARETQYF

J gene: TRBJ2-1
V gene: TRBV7-3
clone size: -
D gene: TRBD2
CDR3 DNA: TGTGCCAGCAGGTCGACTAGCCCTGAGCAGTTCTTC
CDR3 protein: CASRSTSPEQFF

J gene: TRBJ2-7
V gene: TRBV2
clone size: -
D gene: TRBD1
CDR3 DNA: TGTGCCAGCACCCGGGACAGCTACGAGCAGTACTTC
CDR3 protein: CASTRDSYEQYF

J gene: TRBJ1-1
V gene: TRBV7-2
clone size: -
D gene: -
CDR3 DNA: TGTGCCAGCAGCTTGTGGGCAGGTCAGAACACTGAAGCTTTCTTT
CDR3 protein: CASSLWAGQNTEAFF

J gene: TRBJ2-3
V gene: TRBV2
clone size: -
D gene: TRBD2
CDR3 DNA: TGTGCCAGCAGGCTGACTAGCGGGGCCACAGATACGCAGTATTTT
CDR3 protein: CASRLTSGATDTQYF

J gene: TRBJ2-1
V gene: TRBV4-3
clone size: -
D gene: TRBD2
CDR3 DNA: TGCGCCAGCAGCCAAGGGACTAGCGGGACCGCTGAGCAGTTCTTC
CDR3 protein: CASSQGTSGTAEQFF

J gene: TRBJ2-7
V gene: TRBV15
clone size: -
D gene: -
CDR3 DNA: TGTGCCACCAGCAGAGACGTCTACGAGCAGTACTTC
CDR3 protein: CATSRDVYEQYF

J gene: TRBJ2-2
V gene: TRBV7-9
clone size: -
D gene: -
CDR3 DNA: TGTGCCAGCAGCCGGGACTTGATCTACACCGGGGAGCTGTTTTTT
CDR3 protein: CASSRDLIYTGELFF

J gene: TRBJ1-2
V gene: TRBV25-1
clone size: -
D gene: TRBD1
CDR3 DNA: TGTGCCAGCAGAACGAACGACAGGGGGTTGACCTATGGCTACACCTTC
CDR3 protein: CASRTNDRGLTYGYTF

J gene: TRBJ2-7
V gene: TRBV10-3
clone size: few
D gene: TRBD2
CDR3 DNA: TGTGCCATCAGTGAGTACGGACTAGCGGCGGGTTACGAGCAGTACTTC
CDR3 protein: CAISEYGLAAGYEQYF

J gene: TRBJ1-1
V gene: TRBV9
clone size: -
D gene: TRBD1
CDR3 DNA: TGTGCCAGCAGGGGACAGGGCTTAGACACTGAAGCTTTCTTT
CDR3 protein: CASRGQGLDTEAFF

J gene: TRBJ1-2
V gene: TRBV30
clone size: -
D gene: -
CDR3 DNA: TGTGCCTGGAGTGACCTGACAGACCGCTATGGCTACACCTTC
CDR3 protein: CAWSDLTDRYGYTF

J gene: TRBJ2-5
V gene: TRBV7-3
clone size: -
D gene: -
CDR3 DNA: TGTGCCAGCAGCTTAGGCGGGGAGGAGACCCAGTACTTC
CDR3 protein: CASSLGGEETQYF

J gene: TRBJ2-2
V gene: TRBV29-1
clone size: -
D gene: -
CDR3 DNA: TGCAGCGTTGAAGCCGGGACAACCGTCAGGACCGGGGAGCTGTTTTTT
CDR3 protein: CSVEAGTTVRTGELFF

J gene: TRBJ2-1
V gene: TRBV9
clone size: -
D gene: -
CDR3 DNA: TGTGCCAGCAGGGGAGCGGCGACTGAGCAGTTCTTC
CDR3 protein: CASRGAATEQFF

J gene: TRBJ2-2
V gene: TRBV25-1
clone size: -
D gene: TRBD2
CDR3 DNA: TGTGCCAGCAGTGAACCGGGGGGGTCCGGGGAGCTGTTTTTT
CDR3 protein: CASSEPGGSGELFF

J gene: TRBJ2-1
V gene: TRBV11-2
clone size: -
D gene: TRBD2
CDR3 DNA: TGTGCCAGCAGCTTCCTGGGACTAGCGGGAGTCCTATACAATGAGCAGTTCTTC
CDR3 protein: CASSFLGLAGVLYNEQFF

J gene: TRBJ2-1
V gene: TRBV11-2
clone size: -
D gene: -
CDR3 DNA: TGTGCCAGCAGCTGGGGCCCGTTGAATGAGCAGTTCTTC
CDR3 protein: CASSWGPLNEQFF

J gene: TRBJ2-7
V gene: TRBV2
clone size: -
D gene: TRBD2
CDR3 DNA: TGTGCCAGCAATAGTTTGCGGGAGGATCTGGGGTACTTC
CDR3 protein: CASNSLREDLGYF

J gene: TRBJ1-5
V gene: TRBV15
clone size: -
D gene: TRBD1
CDR3 DNA: TGTGCCACCAGCAGAGAACAGGGGCATCAGCCCCAGCATTTT
CDR3 protein: CATSREQGHQPQHF

J gene: TRBJ2-1
V gene: TRBV24-1
clone size: -
D gene: -
CDR3 DNA: TGTGCCATAGGACTTCCCAGCTCCTACAATGAGCAGTTCTTC
CDR3 protein: CAIGLPSSYNEQFF

J gene: TRBJ1-2
V gene: TRBV28
clone size: -
D gene: TRBD1
CDR3 DNA: TGTGCCACATACAGGGGGATCCATGGCTACACCTTC
CDR3 protein: CATYRGIHGYTF

J gene: TRBJ1-1
V gene: TRBV7-2
clone size: -
D gene: TRBD1
CDR3 DNA: TGTGCCAGCAGCTCGGCGGGACAGGGTCGGGGGGCTTTCTTT
CDR3 protein: CASSSAGQGRGAFF

J gene: TRBJ1-2
V gene: TRBV7-2
clone size: -
D gene: -
CDR3 DNA: TGTGCCAGCAACTTGGACGGGACATCCTTTAACTATGGCTACACCTTC
CDR3 protein: CASNLDGTSFNYGYTF

J gene: TRBJ2-1
V gene: TRBV7-9
clone size: -
D gene: TRBD2
CDR3 DNA: TGTGCCAGCAGCCGGGGGACTAGCGGGAACAACAATGAGCAGTTCTTC
CDR3 protein: CASSRGTSGNNNEQFF